Described below is a single T cell receptor beta chain sequence and its context. TCRdb's table, derived via immunoSEQ multiplex PCR, lists solely in-frame clones and lacks some. The sample shows about 190,000 clones, 70% to 85% of them seen only once. Germline-derived CDR1 and CDR2 are ENHRY and SYGVKD. The CDR3 runs 16 residues. V trimming: 1 base; J trimming: 9 bases; junction bases outside the gene matches: 7. This sample is part of a study of blood T cell repertoires in COVID-19. The specimen sequenced was peripheral blood. The source of this sequence is a woman aged 45-65 years with acute or convalescent COVID-19. This chain joins TRBV10-3 and TRBJ2-1; 12 nucleotides line up with TRBD2. The CDR3 sequence is CAISELAKGLAGEQFF. CDR3 DNA sequence: TGTGCCATCAGTGAGTTAGCTAAGGGACTAGCGGGTGAGCAGTTCTTC.